The 24 T cell receptor beta chains reported below all come from one sample, sequenced in a study of cytomegalovirus exposure and HLA in healthy donors. Vbeta (60) and Jbeta (13) primers were used in the PCR. The repertoire was sequenced with immunoSEQ multiplex PCR; TCRdb's copy has only in-frame clones and lacks some. There are roughly 50,000 clones in the sample, with approximately 6.8% held by the top ten. The sequenced material came from PBMCs. Receptors were obtained from a middle-aged woman in good health and CMV-seronegative.

V is TRBV15 and J is TRBJ2-3, with a tentative D call TRBD2 (6 bases). There are 17 residues in the CDR3. Germline V gene sequence: CDR1 LNHNV, CDR2 YYDKDF (reference sequence). V was shortened by 0 bases and J by 0 bases, with 13 bases between the two germline ends. This chain's CDR3 is CATSRDAGRGSTDTQYF. CDR3 sequence (DNA): TGTGCCACCAGCAGAGATGCCGGACGGGGGAGCACAGATACGCAGTATTTT.

The rearrangement links TRBV7-3 to TRBJ2-1; 9 nucleotides agree with TRBD2. Germline V gene sequence: CDR1 SGHTA, CDR2 FQGTGA. This CDR3 has 15 residues. V dropped 5 bases and J dropped 7; count of bases not matched to a gene: 9. This chain's CDR3 is CASSPQGGRENEQFF. The CDR3 nucleotides read TGTGCCAGCAGCCCCCAGGGCGGGAGGGAGAATGAGCAGTTCTTC. The full variable domain, in which reference TRBV7-3 and TRBJ2-1 provide the parts outside the CDR3, is GAGVSQTPSNKVTEKGKYVELRCDPISGHTALYWYRQSLGQGPEFLIYFQGTGAADDSGLPNDRFFAVRPEGSVSTLKIQRTERGDSAVYLCASSPQGGRENEQFFGPGTRLTVL.

The chain carries TRBV6-5 and TRBJ2-7; a weak D match, TRBD1 (6 bases). Germline V lookup: CDR1 MNHEY, CDR2 SVGAGI. The CDR3 totals 13 residues. V was cut by 8 bases and J by 5 bases, with 16 bases left in between. The CDR3: CASGQRTGHEQYF. CDR3 DNA sequence: TGTGCCAGCGGACAGCGGACCGGGCACGAGCAGTACTTC.

The chain joins TRBV7-9 to TRBJ1-3; D is uncertain. V was trimmed by 0 bases and J by 2 bases, leaving 8 bases between them. Germline V gives CDR1 SEHNR, CDR2 FQNEAQ (reference sequence). The CDR3 totals 15 residues. The CDR3 DNA reads TGTGCCAGCAGCTTAGCGCAAGTAGCTGGAAACACCATATATTTT. Protein product: CASSLAQVAGNTIYF. The variable domain in full, with the rest retrieved from reference TRBV7-9 and TRBJ1-3, is DTGVSQNPRHKITKRGQNVTFRCDPISEHNRLYWYRQTLGQGPEFLTYFQNEAQLEKSRLLSDRFSAERPKGSFSTLEIQRTEQGDSAMYLCASSLAQVAGNTIYFGEGSWLTVV.

The chain carries TRBV5-5 and TRBJ2-7, with 7 bases matching TRBD1. The V gene's germline CDR1 is SGHKS and CDR2 YYEKEE (reference sequence). Losses at the gene ends were 4 bases for V and 9 bases for J; bases not matched to a gene: 10. This CDR3 has 13 residues. For the CDR3, the DNA is TGTGCCAGCAGCAACGGCCTTGACAGGGCGCAGTACTTC. It codes for CASSNGLDRAQYF.

The chain combines TRBV6-5 with TRBJ2-7; D is unresolved. With 2 bases removed from V and 4 bases from J, the gap between germline ends came to 9 bases. Germline assignment: CDR1 MNHEY and CDR2 SVGAGI. The CDR3 loop spans 13 amino acids. The CDR3 sequence: CASSYMRAYEQYF. The CDR3 coding sequence is TGTGCCAGCAGTTACATGAGAGCGTACGAGCAGTACTTC.

V usage is TRBV6-5 and J usage is TRBJ1-2, with 8 bases fitting TRBD1. The V gene's germline CDR1 is MNHEY and CDR2 SVGAGI. This CDR3 contains 13 residues. The V segment lost 6 bases and the J segment 7 bases; nucleotides outside the gene matches: 7. Here the CDR3 DNA reads TGTGCCAGCAGGGGGACAGGCCTCGGTGGCTACACCTTC. It translates to CASRGTGLGGYTF.

In nucleotides, the CDR3 is TGCGCCAGCAGTCTCCCTGAACCGGACTCCAGGCGGTACGAGCAGTACTTC. It yields the protein CASSLPEPDSRRYEQYF. The genes are TRBV23-1 and TRBJ2-7; tentatively, D is TRBD2 (5 bases). TRBV23-1 is assigned to the ORF class and has an uncertain function. Trimming shortened V by 4 bases and J by 4 bases, and 23 bases separated the two germline ends. CDR3 length equals 17 residues.

The chain combines TRBV28 with TRBJ2-7; TRBD1 matches at 8 bases. The germline CDR1 and CDR2 sequences are MDHEN and SYDVKM. There are 14 residues in the CDR3. V gave up 7 bases and J gave up 2 bases; unmatched junction bases: 7. CDR3 amino acids: CASTQGARAYEQYF. The CDR3 region has the DNA TGTGCCAGCACCCAGGGGGCGCGGGCCTACGAGCAGTACTTC.

The chain uses TRBV18 and TRBJ1-3; D is undetermined. Trimming removed 6 bases from V and 1 base from J, with 19 bases in between. CDR3 length: 17 amino acids. Germline V gene lookup returns CDR1 KGHSH and CDR2 LQKENI. CDR3 sequence reads: CASSYPRVRISGNTIYF. In DNA, the CDR3 is TGTGCCAGCTCCTACCCACGGGTTCGAATTTCTGGAAACACCATATATTTT.

The J gene is TRBJ2-1, the V gene TRBV7-9; the match to TRBD2 covers 7 bases. Germline-derived CDR1 and CDR2 are SEHNR and FQNEAQ (reference sequence). Trimming at V came to 6 bases and at J to 4 bases, leaving 12 bases not matched to a gene. The CDR3 covers 16 residues. The CDR3 loop reads CASRWGSSGQYNEQFF. The CDR3 DNA sequence: TGTGCCAGCAGGTGGGGGTCTAGCGGCCAATACAATGAGCAGTTCTTC.

The V gene is TRBV9, the J gene TRBJ1-4; 9 bases fit TRBD1. J gave up 5 bases and V 2 bases, and 7 bases lay outside the gene matches. CDR1 and CDR2 from the germline V gene are SGDLS and YYNGEE. The CDR3 runs 16 residues. The CDR3 DNA follows: TGTGCCAGCAGCGTCACAGGGGGCGCGGTGAATGAAAAACTGTTTTTT. Encoded protein: CASSVTGGAVNEKLFF. The whole variable domain, remainder taken from reference TRBV9 and TRBJ1-4, is DSGVTQTPKHLITATGQRVTLRCSPRSGDLSVYWYQQSLDQGLQFLIQYYNGEERAKGNILERFSAQQFPDLHSELNLSSLELGDSALYFCASSVTGGAVNEKLFFGSGTQLSVL.

CDR3 bases: TGTGCCAGCAGCTTGATGCCGGGTGTGGGGGCCAATCAGCCCCAGCATTTT. It yields the protein CASSLMPGVGANQPQHF. The gene calls are TRBV5-8 and TRBJ1-5, with a weak D call TRBD1 (6 bases). The germline V gene encodes CDR1 SGHTS and CDR2 YDEGEE. V lost 1 base, J lost 3 bases, and 17 bases lay in between. This CDR3 is 17 amino acids long.

The V call is TRBV7-2, the J call TRBJ2-7; TRBD2 matches at 8 bases. V gave up 5 bases and J gave up 10 bases; unmatched junction bases: 10. Germline CDR1 reads SGHTA; CDR2 reads FQGNSA. The CDR3 sequence is 13 residues long. The CDR3 sequence is CASSTSGLALQYF. The CDR3 DNA sequence: TGTGCCAGCAGCACCTCTGGACTAGCCCTACAGTACTTC.

The chain joins TRBV7-9 to TRBJ1-1, with a possible D match to TRBD1 (6 bases). CDR3 size: 15 residues. Germline V lookup: CDR1 SEHNR, CDR2 FQNEAQ (reference sequence). Trimming left V 3 bases short and J 1 base short, with 12 bases between. The DNA of the CDR3 is TGTGCCAGCAGCTTCTTGACAGGACCGAACACTGAAGCTTTCTTT. Translating gives CASSFLTGPNTEAFF.

The chain joins TRBV20-1 to TRBJ2-1, with TRBD2 as a possible D gene (6 bases). Trimming took 6 bases from V and 6 from J, leaving 9 bases between them. This CDR3 has 11 residues. Germline CDR1 reads DFQATT; CDR2 reads SNEGSKA (reference sequence). The CDR3 bases are TGCAGTGCCCAGGGACTCAATGAGCAGTTCTTC. Translation gives CSAQGLNEQFF.

V usage is TRBV5-6 and J usage is TRBJ1-5; TRBD1 is a possible D gene (6 bases). CDR3 length: 17 residues. V lost 4 bases and J lost 0, with 17 bases in between. CDR1 is SGHDT and CDR2 is YYEEEE in the germline V gene. CDR3 loop: CASSNTGQPYSNQPQHF. The CDR3 nucleotides read TGTGCCAGCAGCAACACCGGACAGCCGTATAGCAATCAGCCCCAGCATTTT.

V usage is TRBV4-3 and J usage is TRBJ1-5, with 7 nucleotides matching TRBD1. This CDR3 comprises 14 residues. Germline assignment: CDR1 LGHNA and CDR2 YSLEER. Unmatched junction bases numbered 9, after V lost 4 bases and J lost 9 bases. The CDR3 sequence: CASSPTGASGPQHF. The CDR3 DNA is TGCGCCAGCAGCCCAACAGGGGCGTCGGGGCCCCAGCATTTT.

The chain employs TRBV6-1 and TRBJ2-2; D is perhaps TRBD2 (6 bases). Germline V gene sequence: CDR1 MNHNS, CDR2 SASEGT. The CDR3 has 14 amino acids. The V end lost 8 bases, the J end lost 1 base, and 11 bases lay between the germline ends. The DNA of the CDR3 is TGTGCCAGCCGGGGGTTATGGAACACCGGGGAGCTGTTTTTT. It specifies CASRGLWNTGELFF.

The CDR3 spells CASSLDSGYTF. CDR3 bases: TGTGCCAGCAGCCTGGACAGTGGCTACACCTTC. V is TRBV7-8 and J is TRBJ1-2; maybe TRBD1 (6 bases). Trimming stripped 5 bases from V and 7 bases from J, with 8 bases between. CDR1 and CDR2 from the germline V gene are SGHVS and FQNEAQ. The CDR3 sequence is 11 residues long.

CDR3 in DNA: TGTGCCAGCATCCAAAACGGCATCACGAGCGAGCAGTACTTC. As protein: CASIQNGITSEQYF. The rearrangement uses TRBV6-5 and TRBJ2-5; D is unresolved. The J call may not be correct, given that the DNA end is closer to TRBJ2-7. This CDR3 is built from 14 residues. Per germline, CDR1 MNHEY and CDR2 SVGAGI.

The chain employs TRBV19 and TRBJ2-3; D is undetermined. The CDR3 consists of 14 residues. CDR1 LNHDA and CDR2 SQIVND come from the germline V gene (reference sequence). V lost 6 bases to trimming and J lost 0 bases, with 10 bases between them. CDR3 residues: CASRQFTSTDTQYF. Written as DNA, the CDR3 is TGTGCCAGTAGACAGTTTACTAGCACAGATACGCAGTATTTT.

The gene calls are TRBV30 and TRBJ1-2; D is uncertain. CDR3 length: 12 residues. Trimming stripped 1 base from V and 8 bases from J, with 11 bases between. Per germline, CDR1 GTSNPN and CDR2 SVGIG (reference sequence). CDR3 bases: TGTGCCTGGAGTGCTTACGCGGGAGGCTACACCTTC. This translates into CAWSAYAGGYTF.

The chain has TRBV28 and TRBJ2-5; 9 bases line up with TRBD1. Germline V CDR1 and CDR2: MDHEN, SYDVKM. V was pared by 5 bases and J by 4 bases, with 11 bases of the junction left unmatched. CDR3 length equals 16 residues. The CDR3 region is CASSAGQGWSGETQYF. CDR3 coding DNA: TGTGCCAGCAGTGCGGGACAGGGATGGAGTGGAGAGACCCAGTACTTC. Based on the CDR3 plus reference TRBV28 and TRBJ2-5, the full variable domain is DVKVTQSSRYLVKRTGEKVFLECVQDMDHENMFWYRQDPGLGLRLIYFSYDVKMKEKGDIPEGYSVSREKKERFSLILESASTNQTSMYLCASSAGQGWSGETQYFGPGTRLLVL.